This T cell receptor (beta chain) came from a study of blood T cell repertoires in COVID-19. For the study at large: The United States, Italy and Spain supplied acute and convalescent COVID-19 samples.

The length of the CDR3 is 15 residues. Trimming removed 7 bases from V and 10 bases from J; junction bases left unmatched: 10. Looked up from germline, CDR1 is MDHEN and CDR2 is SYDVKM. The method was immunoSEQ multiplex PCR; TCRdb's version includes in-frame clones alone and lacks a portion of them. The sample consists of some 130,000 clones, roughly nine tenths of them appearing once. The J gene is TRBJ2-1, the V gene TRBV28; TRBD2 matches 13 bases. The sequence was collected from a woman aged 70-85 years with COVID-19, enrolled during active disease. The sequencing sample was made of peripheral blood. This chain's CDR3 is CASKQLLAGGQEQFF. The CDR3 bases are TGTGCCAGCAAACAATTACTAGCGGGGGGGCAGGAGCAGTTCTTC.